Each of the 3 T cell receptor beta chains below was sequenced from the same sample in a study of control samples from healthy donors and cancer patients. Measured with immunoSEQ multiplex PCR; TCRdb has only the in-frame clones, and not every one. This sample has 84,000 or so clones, with roughly 82% found just once. The sample comprised PBMCs. The receptors here all came from a man in his sixties with head and neck cancer.

The chain links TRBV25-1 to TRBJ2-5; the D is unclear. Germline loops: CDR1 MGHDK, CDR2 SYGVNS. The CDR3 length is 11 residues. Trimming removed 6 bases at V and 7 bases at J, with 9 bases between. The CDR3 reads CASSQIRTQYF. The CDR3 DNA reads TGTGCCAGCAGCCAAATCCGGACCCAGTACTTC.

Regarding this clone: One junction end does not reproduce the germline sequence, and a read error may be involved. The rearrangement links TRBV7-7 to TRBJ2-1; TRBD1 or TRBD2 may be the D gene (5 bases each). The CDR3 is made up of 14 amino acids. Germline CDR1 and CDR2: SSHAT and FNYEAQ (reference sequence). CDR3 nucleotides: TGTGCTAGCAGCTTAGGGGAGTTGGGCTACGAGCAGTTCTTC. The encoded protein is CASSLGELGYEQFF.

The chain uses TRBV7-9 and TRBJ2-3; 7 bases are shared with TRBD2. Germline trimming cut 6 bases from V and 4 bases from J; bases unmatched to any gene: 16. Germline lookup yields CDR1 SEHNR and CDR2 FQNEAQ (reference sequence). The CDR3 has 17 amino acids. The CDR3 nucleotides read TGTGCCAGCAGAGGCCCGAGGGACTACCAAGGGTCAGATACGCAGTATTTT. Protein product: CASRGPRDYQGSDTQYF.